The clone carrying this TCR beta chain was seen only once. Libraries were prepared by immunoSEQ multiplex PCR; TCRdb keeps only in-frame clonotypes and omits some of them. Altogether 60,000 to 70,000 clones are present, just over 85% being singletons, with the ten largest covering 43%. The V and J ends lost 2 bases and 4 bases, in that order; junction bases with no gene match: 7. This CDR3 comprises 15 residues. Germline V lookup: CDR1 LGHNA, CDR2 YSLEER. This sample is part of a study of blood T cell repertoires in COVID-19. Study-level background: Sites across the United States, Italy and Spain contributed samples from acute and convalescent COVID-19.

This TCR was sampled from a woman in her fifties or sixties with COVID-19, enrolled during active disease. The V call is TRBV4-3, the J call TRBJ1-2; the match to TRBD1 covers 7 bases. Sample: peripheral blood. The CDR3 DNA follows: TGCGCCAGCAGCCAACGCCGGGACAGCACCTATGGCTACACCTTC. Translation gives CASSQRRDSTYGYTF.